This T cell receptor beta chain was retrieved from a study of T cells in Graves' hyperthyroidism and ophthalmopathy. TCR beta CDR3 sequences were amplified from RNA transcripts. TCR CDR3 underwent first-round RT-PCR with the HTBI primer set. TCRdb re-called the multiplex PCR reads with MiXCR, one entry per CDR3 protein. The data contain 470,000 or so distinct CDR3 sequences, less than 25% of them singletons. It was considered stable Graves' hyperthyroidism when ophthalmopathy did not progress within 18 months. Those with hyperthyroidism were 18 to 65 years old, newly diagnosed, and ill for under 2 months. This clonotype was observed a few times. The sequenced sample consisted of blood. This TCR came from a man aged 18 to 29 with Graves' hyperthyroidism.

CDR3 in amino acids: CASSTPGQGPYGYTF. CDR3 sequence (DNA): TGTGCCAGCAGTACACCGGGACAGGGGCCTTATGGCTACACCTTC. V is TRBV9 and J is TRBJ1-2, with TRBD1 matching 10 bases. J gave up 5 bases and V 5 bases, and 9 bases lay outside the gene matches. The germline V gene encodes CDR1 SGDLS and CDR2 YYNGEE. CDR3 length equals 15 residues.